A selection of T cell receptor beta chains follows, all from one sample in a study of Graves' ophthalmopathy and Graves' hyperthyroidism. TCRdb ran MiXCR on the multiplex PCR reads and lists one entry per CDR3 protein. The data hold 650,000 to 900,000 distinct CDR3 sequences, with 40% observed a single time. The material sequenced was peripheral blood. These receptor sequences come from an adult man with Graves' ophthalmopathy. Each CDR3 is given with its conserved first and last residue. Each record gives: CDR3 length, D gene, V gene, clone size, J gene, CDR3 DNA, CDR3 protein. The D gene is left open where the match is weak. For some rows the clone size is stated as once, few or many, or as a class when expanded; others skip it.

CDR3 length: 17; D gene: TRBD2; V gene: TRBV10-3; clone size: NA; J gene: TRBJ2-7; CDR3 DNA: TGTGCCATCAGCCGAGGCCGTTTTTCTAGCGGGGGGATCGAGCAGTACTTC; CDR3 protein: CAISRGRFSSGGIEQYF
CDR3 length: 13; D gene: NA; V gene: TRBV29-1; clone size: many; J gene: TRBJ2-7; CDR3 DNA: TGCAGCGTTGACGCGGGGGCAGGATACGAGCAGTACTTC; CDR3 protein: CSVDAGAGYEQYF
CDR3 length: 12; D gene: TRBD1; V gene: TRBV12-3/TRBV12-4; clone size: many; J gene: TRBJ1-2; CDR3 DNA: TGTGCCAGCAGTTTTCGGGACAGGCTCAGGACCTTC; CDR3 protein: CASSFRDRLRTF
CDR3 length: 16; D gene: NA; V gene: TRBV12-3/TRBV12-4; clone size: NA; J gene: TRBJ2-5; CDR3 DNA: TGTGCCAGTCCTATGGCCACCGAGGGTGACTCGGAGACCCAGTACTTC; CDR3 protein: CASPMATEGDSETQYF
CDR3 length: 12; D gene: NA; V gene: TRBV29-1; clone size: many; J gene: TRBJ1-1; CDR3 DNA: TGCAGCGTTGAAGGGGAAAGGACTGAAGCTTTCTTT; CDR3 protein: CSVEGERTEAFF
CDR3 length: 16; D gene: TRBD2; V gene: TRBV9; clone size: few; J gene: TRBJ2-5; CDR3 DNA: TGTGCCAGCAGCCAAGATCCCGCGGGGGGGCTTGAGACCCAGTACTTC; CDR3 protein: CASSQDPAGGLETQYF
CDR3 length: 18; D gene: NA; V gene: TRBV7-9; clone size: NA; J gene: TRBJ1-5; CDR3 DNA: TGTGCCAGCAGCTTAACGGTTCACCAGCCGGGTTCATCTCAGCCCCAGCATTTT; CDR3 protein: CASSLTVHQPGSSQPQHF
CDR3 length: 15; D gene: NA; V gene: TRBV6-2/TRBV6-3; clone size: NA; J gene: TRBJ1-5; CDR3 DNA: TGTGCCAGCAGTACGGCTGGGGTGGCCAATCAGCCCCAGCATTTT; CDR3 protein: CASSTAGVANQPQHF
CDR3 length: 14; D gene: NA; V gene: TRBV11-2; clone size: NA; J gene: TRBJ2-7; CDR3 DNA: TGTGCCAGCAGCTTAGACACACAGTCCTACGAGCAGTACTTC; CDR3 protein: CASSLDTQSYEQYF
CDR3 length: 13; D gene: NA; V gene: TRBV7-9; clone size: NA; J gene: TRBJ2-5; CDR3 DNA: TGTGCCAGCAGCCCTACCGGGAAGGGGACCCAGTACTTC; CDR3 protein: CASSPTGKGTQYF
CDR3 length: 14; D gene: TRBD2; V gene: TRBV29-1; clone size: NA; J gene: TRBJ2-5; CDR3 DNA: TGCAGCGGATCACTAGCGGAGGGCTCTGAGGCCCAGTACTTC; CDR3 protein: CSGSLAEGSEAQYF
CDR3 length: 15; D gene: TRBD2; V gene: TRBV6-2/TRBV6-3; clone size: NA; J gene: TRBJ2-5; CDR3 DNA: TGTGCCAGCAGAGATAGCGGGAGGGCCCGGGAGACCCAGTACTTC; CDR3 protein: CASRDSGRARETQYF
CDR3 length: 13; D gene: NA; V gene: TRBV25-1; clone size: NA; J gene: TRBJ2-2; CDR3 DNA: TGTGCCAGCAGTCCGAGGCGGGGCGGGGAGCTGTTTTTT; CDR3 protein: CASSPRRGGELFF
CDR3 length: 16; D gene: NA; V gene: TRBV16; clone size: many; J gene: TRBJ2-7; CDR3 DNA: TGTGCCAGCAGCCAATCGGTGGGATTCGGTGCTGGCGAGCAGTACTTC; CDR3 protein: CASSQSVGFGAGEQYF
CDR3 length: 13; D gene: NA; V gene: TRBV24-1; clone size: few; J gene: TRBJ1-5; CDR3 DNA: TGTGCCACCAGTGACCCAGGGGTGCAGCCCCAGCATTTT; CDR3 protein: CATSDPGVQPQHF
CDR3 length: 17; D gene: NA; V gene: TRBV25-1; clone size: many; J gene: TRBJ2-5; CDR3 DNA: TGTGCCAGCAGTGATCCCTTCAGACAGGGAGGTCAAGAGACCCAGTACTTC; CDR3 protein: CASSDPFRQGGQETQYF
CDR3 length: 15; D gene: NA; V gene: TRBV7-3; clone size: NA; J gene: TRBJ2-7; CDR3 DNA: TGTGCCAGCAGCTCGACCTCGGACTACGCCTACGAGCAGTACTTC; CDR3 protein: CASSSTSDYAYEQYF
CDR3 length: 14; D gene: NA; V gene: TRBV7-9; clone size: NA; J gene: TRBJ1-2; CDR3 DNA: TGTGCCAGCAGCTTAATAGCCGGGGAGGGTGGCTACACCTTC; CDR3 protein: CASSLIAGEGGYTF